The source of this TCR beta chain is a study of tumor-infiltrating lymphocytes in primary liver carcinoma. This CDR3 has 19 amino acids. Germline V gives CDR1 SGHTA, CDR2 FQGTGA. The V gene end was trimmed by 0 bases and the J gene end by 1 base; junction bases not matched to a gene: 7. Investigators took RNA and DNA out together from 20-30 mg of unsorted bulk tissue. A primer in the constant region served to generate TCR beta cDNA from 500 ng of total RNA. For TCR beta, libraries were produced by three nested multiplex PCR rounds using slightly modified ARM-PCR. TRBV1-TRBV30 forward primers paired with a C-beta reverse primer were used in the first two PCR rounds, which ran approximately 10 cycles each. TCRdb used MiXCR to reprocess the multiplex PCR reads, holding one entry per CDR3 protein. The sample records some 25,000 distinct CDR3 sequences, approximately 78% being singletons.

The sequencing input was liver tumor tissue from sampling region 3. Subset specified: tumor region T3, left-lateral pole. This clonotype was obtained from a man in his forties or fifties with primary liver carcinoma and hepatitis B virus infection. This chain connects TRBV7-3 to TRBJ2-2, with TRBD2 matching over 11 bases. CDR3 coding DNA: TGTGCCAGCAGCTTAACGGGTTTCGGGACTAGCGGGAACACCGGGGAGCTGTTTTTT. Its protein product is CASSLTGFGTSGNTGELFF. Full variable domain (remainder filled in from reference TRBV7-3 and TRBJ2-2): GAGVSQTPSNKVTEKGKYVELRCDPISGHTALYWYRQSLGQGPEFLIYFQGTGAADDSGLPNDRFFAVRPEGSVSTLKIQRTERGDSAVYLCASSLTGFGTSGNTGELFFGEGSRLTVL.